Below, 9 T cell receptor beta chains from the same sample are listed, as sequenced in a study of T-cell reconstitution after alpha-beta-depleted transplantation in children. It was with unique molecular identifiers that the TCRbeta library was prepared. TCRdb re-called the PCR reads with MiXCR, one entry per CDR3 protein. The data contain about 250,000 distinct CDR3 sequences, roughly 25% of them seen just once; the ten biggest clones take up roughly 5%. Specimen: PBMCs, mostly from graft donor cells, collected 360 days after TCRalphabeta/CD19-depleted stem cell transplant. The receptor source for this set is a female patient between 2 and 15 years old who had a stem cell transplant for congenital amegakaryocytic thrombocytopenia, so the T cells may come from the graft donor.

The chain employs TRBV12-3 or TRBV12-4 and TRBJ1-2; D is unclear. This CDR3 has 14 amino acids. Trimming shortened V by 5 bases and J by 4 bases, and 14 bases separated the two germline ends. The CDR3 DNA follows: TGTGCCAGCAGTGATTTTGGCGGCCTCTATGGCTACACCTTC. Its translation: CASSDFGGLYGYTF.

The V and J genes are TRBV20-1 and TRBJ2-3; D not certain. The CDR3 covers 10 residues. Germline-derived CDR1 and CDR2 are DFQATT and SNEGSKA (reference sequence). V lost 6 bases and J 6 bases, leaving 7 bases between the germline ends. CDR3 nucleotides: TGCAGTGCCCAAATGGATACGCAGTATTTT. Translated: CSAQMDTQYF.

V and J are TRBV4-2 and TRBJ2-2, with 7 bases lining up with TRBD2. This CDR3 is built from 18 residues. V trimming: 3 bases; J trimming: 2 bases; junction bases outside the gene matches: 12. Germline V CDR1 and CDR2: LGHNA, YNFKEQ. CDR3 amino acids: CASSHPWGGTPNTGELFF. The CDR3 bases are TGTGCCAGCAGCCACCCCTGGGGGGGGACTCCAAACACCGGGGAGCTGTTTTTT.

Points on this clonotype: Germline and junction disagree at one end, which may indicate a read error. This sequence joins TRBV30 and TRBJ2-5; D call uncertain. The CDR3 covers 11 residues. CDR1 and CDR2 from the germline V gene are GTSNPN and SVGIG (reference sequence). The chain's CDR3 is CAWSYQETQYF. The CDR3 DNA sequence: TGTGCCTGGAGTTACCAGGAGACCCAGTACTTC. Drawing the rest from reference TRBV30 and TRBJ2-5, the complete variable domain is SQTIHQWPATLVQPVGSPLSLECTVEGTSNPNLYWYRQAAGRGLQLLFYSVGIGQISSEVPQNLSASRPQDRQFILSSKKLLLSDSGFYLCAWSYQETQYFGPGTRLLVL.

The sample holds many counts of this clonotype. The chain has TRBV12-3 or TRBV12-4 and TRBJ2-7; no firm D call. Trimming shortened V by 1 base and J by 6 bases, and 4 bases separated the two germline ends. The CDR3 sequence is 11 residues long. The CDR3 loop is CASSLGVEQYF. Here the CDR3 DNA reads TGTGCCAGCAGTTTAGGGGTCGAGCAGTACTTC.

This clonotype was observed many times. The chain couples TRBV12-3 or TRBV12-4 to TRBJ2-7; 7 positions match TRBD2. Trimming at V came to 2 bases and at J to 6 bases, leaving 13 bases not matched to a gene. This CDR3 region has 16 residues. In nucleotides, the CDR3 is TGTGCCAGCAGTTTACTACCAGGGACTACCTCCCTCGAGCAGTACTTC. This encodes CASSLLPGTTSLEQYF.

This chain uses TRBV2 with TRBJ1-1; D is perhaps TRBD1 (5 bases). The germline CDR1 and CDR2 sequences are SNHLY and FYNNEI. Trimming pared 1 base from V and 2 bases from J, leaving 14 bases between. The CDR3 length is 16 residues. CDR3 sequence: CASSEGGRGLNTEAFF. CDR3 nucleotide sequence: TGTGCCAGCAGTGAAGGCGGGCGGGGGTTAAACACTGAAGCTTTCTTT.

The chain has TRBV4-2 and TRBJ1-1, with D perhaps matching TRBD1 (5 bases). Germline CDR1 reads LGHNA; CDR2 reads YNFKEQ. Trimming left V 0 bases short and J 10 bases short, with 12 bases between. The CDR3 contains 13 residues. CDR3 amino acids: CASSQEWGTGAFF. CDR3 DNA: TGTGCCAGCAGCCAAGAATGGGGGACCGGAGCTTTCTTT.

The CDR3 reads CASSLTGSFAGELFF. CDR3 bases: TGCGCCAGCAGCTTGACCGGGAGCTTTGCCGGGGAGCTGTTTTTT. This rearrangement joins TRBV5-1 to TRBJ2-2, with TRBD2 as a possible D gene (6 bases). V lost 1 base and J lost 6, with 13 bases in between. The CDR3 sequence is 15 residues long. Germline V gene sequence: CDR1 SGHRS, CDR2 YFSETQ.